This TCR beta chain was sequenced for a study of T cells after posttransplantation cyclophosphamide. V lost 6 bases and J lost 3; bases outside the gene matches: 4. Germline CDR1 and CDR2: SQVTM and ANQGSEA. CDR3 length: 14 residues. Points on this clone: Its target is unknown.

The table came from immunoSEQ multiplex PCR; TCRdb's copy has only in-frame clones and leaves some out. The sample consists of tens of thousands of clones, roughly 95% of them appearing once. Whole-study results and caveats: Donor CD8+ memory clones often dominated recipient blood repertoires at later times. Skin or GI-infiltrating T cells shared few TRB sequences with blood. Recipient CMV seropositivity and CMV reactivation strongly tracked TRB clonality.

The related graft donor's blood sample was taken on the day of bone marrow donation. The sequence was collected from a woman between 25 and 40 years old in good health and a related stem cell transplant donor. The chain combines TRBV29-1 with TRBJ2-4; 11 bases are shared with TRBD1. The sequenced material came from PBMCs. In DNA, the CDR3 is TGCAGCGTACGGGACAGGGGGGACAAAAACATTCAGTACTTC. As protein: CSVRDRGDKNIQYF. Complete variable domain (other parts from reference TRBV29-1 and TRBJ2-4): SAVISQKPSRDICQRGTSLTIQCQVDSQVTMMFWYRQQPGQSLTLIATANQGSEATYESGFVIDKFPISRPNLTFSTLTVSNMSPEDSSIYLCSVRDRGDKNIQYFGAGTRLSVL.